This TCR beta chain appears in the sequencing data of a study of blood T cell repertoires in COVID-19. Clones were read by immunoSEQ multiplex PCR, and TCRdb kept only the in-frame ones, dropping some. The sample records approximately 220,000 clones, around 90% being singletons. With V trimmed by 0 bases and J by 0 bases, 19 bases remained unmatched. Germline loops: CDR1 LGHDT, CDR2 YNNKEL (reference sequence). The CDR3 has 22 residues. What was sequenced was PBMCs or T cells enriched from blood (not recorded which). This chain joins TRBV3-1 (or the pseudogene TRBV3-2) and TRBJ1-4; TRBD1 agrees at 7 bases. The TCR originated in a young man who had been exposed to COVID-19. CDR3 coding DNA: TGTGCCAGCAGCCAAGATCCCAAAAACAGGGGCCCTGGAGAAGCAACTAATGAAAAACTGTTTTTT. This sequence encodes CASSQDPKNRGPGEATNEKLFF.